This TCR beta chain was captured by sequencing in a study of shared clonotypes between healthy human individuals. Profiled with immunoSEQ multiplex PCR; TCRdb holds only in-frame clones, not every one. In the table there are hundreds of thousands of clones, 74% of which are singletons. The source material was memory CD4+ T cells sorted from blood. Described subset: CD45RA-negative fraction. This receptor was identified in a woman aged 25 to 39 in good health.

As DNA, the CDR3 is TGTGCCAGCAGCTTAGGGACAGGGACCGTCGAGCAGTACTTC. Translating gives CASSLGTGTVEQYF. The V call is TRBV7-9, the J call TRBJ2-7; 8 nucleotides align to TRBD1. Germline CDR1 reads SEHNR; CDR2 reads FQNEAQ (reference sequence). The V segment lost 1 base and the J segment 6 bases; nucleotides outside the gene matches: 5. The CDR3 is made up of 14 amino acids.